These T cell receptor beta chains were read from a single sample in a study of regulatory T cells in long-lasting Graves disease. TCRdb re-derived calls from the multiplex PCR reads in MiXCR, one entry per CDR3 protein. The repertoire has a few hundred thousand distinct CDR3 sequences, roughly a quarter of them found once; the top ten carry approximately 25%. The source was peripheral blood mononuclear cells (PBMCs), collected when the disease was refractory, from a patient treated with antithyroid drugs. These receptors were collected from a female donor with Graves disease. CDR3s include the opening cysteine and the closing phenylalanine or tryptophan. The size of a clone is reported for some rows only, either as once, few or many, or as a class for expanded clones.

cdr3_aa j_call v_call clone_size
CASSAGGGGTEAFF TRBJ1-1 TRBV7-9 few
CASSLDAPAKNIQYF TRBJ2-4 TRBV5-1 few
CASSLRRGGSSYEQYF TRBJ2-7 TRBV4-1 NA
CASGPRQGGNTEAFF TRBJ1-1 TRBV28 many
CASSLALEQEEGETQYF TRBJ2-5 TRBV5-5 NA
CASSQRMFEAFF TRBJ1-1 TRBV28 many
CSAREDEAFF TRBJ1-1 TRBV20-1 few
CAIGALTNEQYF TRBJ2-7 TRBV10-3 few
CASSVAGQGAQYGYTF TRBJ1-2 TRBV7-9 NA
CASSYGQTYF TRBJ2-7 TRBV6-5 many
CASSPLAKVGNEQFF TRBJ2-1 TRBV6-1 NA
CSARPSSGQETQYF TRBJ2-5 TRBV20-1 few
CASSPPAGKTQYF TRBJ2-5 TRBV28 many
CASSEGSTSGSTYLQETQYF TRBJ2-5 TRBV2 many
CASSPITGANVLTF TRBJ2-6 TRBV5-1 NA
CSAEAGTGYEQYF TRBJ2-7 TRBV20-1 few
CASRQGSNYGYTF TRBJ1-2 TRBV6-1 few
CASSYDGTRGYTF TRBJ1-2 TRBV6-5 many
CASKSSMNTEAFF TRBJ1-1 TRBV5-1 few
CASSQLSQGVGEQYF TRBJ2-7 TRBV5-1 few
CASRIAGEANTGELFF TRBJ2-2 TRBV6-2/TRBV6-3 few
CASSLSGQKNEKLFF TRBJ1-4 TRBV5-4 few
CATSDSVARQETQYF TRBJ2-5 TRBV24-1 few
CASSFIADTQYF TRBJ2-3 TRBV7-2 NA
CSAFKGLAGGPDLRETQYF TRBJ2-5 TRBV20-1 few
CASSLGGTGWDEQFF TRBJ2-1 TRBV7-9 NA
CASTDAGTGHSPLHF TRBJ1-6 TRBV19 NA
CASSSRTLTYEQYF TRBJ2-7 TRBV7-2 NA
CASSFVAQETQYF TRBJ2-5 TRBV7-2 many
CASSYSRGATGELFF TRBJ2-2 TRBV6-2/TRBV6-3 NA
CASSRGGVGEQYF TRBJ2-7 TRBV28 few
CASSFQGYSNQPQHF TRBJ1-5 TRBV27 NA
CSARDRPEAEQFF TRBJ2-1 TRBV20-1 few
CASRMGGRDKLFF TRBJ1-4 TRBV27 many
CASSPTATNTEAFF TRBJ1-1 TRBV18 once
CSAKEGSGNTIYF TRBJ1-3 TRBV20-1 NA
CAGRRDRYEQYF TRBJ2-7 TRBV20-1 many
CASRQGNEKLFF TRBJ1-4 TRBV6-1 many
CSARRQVANTGELFF TRBJ2-2 TRBV20-1 NA
CASRTGNYGYTF TRBJ1-2 TRBV19 NA
CASSRRNRGGEKLFF TRBJ1-4 TRBV7-2 NA
CASSPPPYGGKNIQYF TRBJ2-4 TRBV11-2 many
CASQFDREHHPCRTIPKNIQYF TRBJ2-4 TRBV6-1 NA
CASSPGSQETQYF TRBJ2-5 TRBV2 many
CASSPTNEQFF TRBJ2-1 TRBV13 few
CASDTFTTSKGKRRLFF TRBJ1-4 TRBV6-1 NA
CASSQLRGSDTGELFF TRBJ2-2 TRBV4-2 few
CASRSPGNSNQPQHF TRBJ1-5 TRBV12-3/TRBV12-4 many
CASSDSIHTEAFF TRBJ1-1 TRBV18 few
CASSRDSANNEQFF TRBJ2-1 TRBV5-5 many
CASSLGGAQYF TRBJ2-5 TRBV28 many
CASSLQTGGPYEQYF TRBJ2-7 TRBV12-3/TRBV12-4 once
CASSQYNRVDYNSPLHF TRBJ1-6 TRBV3-1 NA
CAISPPTGSSYEQYF TRBJ2-7 TRBV10-3 NA